The 10 T cell receptor beta chains in this list originate from one sample, sequenced in a study of early T cells in non-severe SARS-CoV-2 infection (dated by TCRdb to 2020 to 2022). The library was produced with 5' RACE. The instrument was a NextSeq 500. Starting from the raw public reads, TCRdb applied fastp trimming at Q25, assembled clones with MiXCR and retained in-frame beta chains. Rows are unified per CDR3 protein, each entry keeping the most common DNA and genes. The sample has 120,000 or so distinct CDR3 sequences on record, roughly 12% of them singletons. The leading ten clones occupy about 3.8% of the sample. Sequenced here: whole blood, sampled at baseline. The receptors were sampled from an adult who was a healthcare worker with PCR-confirmed SARS-CoV-2 infection or an uninfected control (not recorded which).

The CDR3 reads CASSLSGTGSDEQYF. The DNA for the CDR3 is TGCGCCAGCAGCTTGTCCGGGACAGGGTCGGACGAGCAGTACTTC. The rearrangement joins TRBV5-1 to TRBJ2-7; 9 bases align to TRBD1. This CDR3 region has 15 residues. V lost 1 base to trimming and J lost 5 bases; unmatched junction nucleotides: 7. The germline gives CDR1 SGHRS, CDR2 YFSETQ. The whole variable domain, filled in from reference TRBV5-1 and TRBJ2-7, reads KAGVTQTPRYLIKTRGQQVTLSCSPISGHRSVSWYQQTPGQGLQFLFEYFSETQRNKGNFPGRFSGRQFSNSRSEMNVSTLELGDSALYLCASSLSGTGSDEQYFGPGTRLTVT.

The table lists this clonotype with a few counts. The rearrangement joins TRBV28 to TRBJ2-2, with 7 nucleotides matching TRBD2. Germline V gene sequence: CDR1 MDHEN, CDR2 SYDVKM. This CDR3 has 14 residues. The ends lost 6 bases at V and 1 base at J; junction bases unmatched: 2. The DNA of the CDR3 is TGTGCCAGCAGCCCGGGGGGGAACACCGGGGAGCTGTTTTTT. This codes for CASSPGGNTGELFF. Drawing the rest from reference TRBV28 and TRBJ2-2, the complete variable domain is DVKVTQSSRYLVKRTGEKVFLECVQDMDHENMFWYRQDPGLGLRLIYFSYDVKMKEKGDIPEGYSVSREKKERFSLILESASTNQTSMYLCASSPGGNTGELFFGEGSRLTVL.

In this sample, this clonotype turned up a few times. J is TRBJ2-7 and V is TRBV29-1; 8 bases map to TRBD1. V lost 4 bases to trimming and J lost 9 bases; unmatched junction nucleotides: 14. The CDR3 runs to 14 residues. CDR1 SQVTM and CDR2 ANQGSEA come from the germline V gene. CDR3 protein: CSVAGRGLLTRQYF. The CDR3 DNA reads as TGCAGCGTTGCCGGCAGGGGGCTGCTAACGAGGCAGTACTTC.

The chain carries TRBV30 and TRBJ2-1, with 10 nucleotides matching TRBD2. After removal of 2 bases from V and 8 bases from J, the junction contained 9 bases not matched to a gene. CDR1 and CDR2 from the germline V gene are GTSNPN and SVGIG (reference sequence). The CDR3 totals 15 residues. CDR3 bases: TGTGCCTGGAGTCCCGGGACTAGCGTCCCCCATGAGCAGTTCTTC. This sequence encodes CAWSPGTSVPHEQFF.

The chain has TRBV28 and TRBJ2-1, with D perhaps given as TRBD1 or TRBD2 (5 bases each). Between the trimmed V and J ends, which lost 10 bases and 0 bases, there was a span of 13 bases. This CDR3 is 14 amino acids long. The germline V gene has CDR1 MDHEN and CDR2 SYDVKM. CDR3 DNA sequence: TGTGCCACTGGAGTGAGGGGCTCCTACAATGAGCAGTTCTTC. Residues: CATGVRGSYNEQFF.

The chain has TRBV28 and TRBJ1-5; D is possibly TRBD1 (6 bases). Germline V CDR1 and CDR2: MDHEN, SYDVKM. V gave up 6 bases and J gave up 0 bases, with 9 bases separating them. This CDR3 is 14 amino acids long. CDR3 bases: TGTGCCAGCAGACAGGGCGGTAGCAATCAGCCCCAGCATTTT. Residues: CASRQGGSNQPQHF.

This clonotype showed up many times. The chain combines TRBV28 with TRBJ2-1, with a weak D call TRBD1 (5 bases). The length of the CDR3 is 16 residues. V lost 6 bases and J 0 bases, leaving 15 bases between the germline ends. Germline V gene data show CDR1 as MDHEN and CDR2 as SYDVKM. The CDR3 reads CASRPPAGPSYNEQFF. The CDR3 bases are TGTGCCAGCAGGCCCCCGGCAGGGCCCTCCTACAATGAGCAGTTCTTC.

This chain uses TRBV7-6 with TRBJ1-6; no reliable D call. CDR1 is SGHVS, CDR2 FNYEAQ, per germline. Trimming took off 1 base at V and 7 bases at J, with 8 bases between the two ends. This CDR3 spans 14 amino acids. Here the CDR3 DNA reads TGTGCCAGCAGCTTAGATGGGCTAAATTCACCCCTCCACTTT. Translating gives CASSLDGLNSPLHF.

This chain uses TRBV7-9 with TRBJ1-2; no clear D. The CDR3 has 16 residues. In germline, CDR1 is SEHNR, CDR2 FQNEAQ (reference sequence). The germline V and J ends were trimmed by 3 bases and 2 bases, with 16 bases remaining between them. In DNA form, the CDR3 reads TGTGCCAGCAGCTTGGGCTCGGGATTCTCGAACTATGGCTACACCTTC. Translation: CASSLGSGFSNYGYTF.

There are a few counts of this clonotype. The V and J genes are TRBV19 and TRBJ1-5; TRBD1 might be the D (5 bases). There are 14 residues in the CDR3. Germline V gene data show CDR1 as LNHDA and CDR2 as SQIVND (reference sequence). V shed 5 bases and J shed 9 bases, with 17 bases lying between them. The CDR3 region has the DNA TGTGCCAGTAGTCCCTGGACCCCCGGGACGCCCCAGCATTTT. Amino acid sequence: CASSPWTPGTPQHF. Supplemented by reference TRBV19 and TRBJ1-5, the full variable domain reads DGGITQSPKYLFRKEGQNVTLSCEQNLNHDAMYWYRQDPGQGLRLIYYSQIVNDFQKGDIAEGYSVSREKKESFPLTVTSAQKNPTAFYLCASSPWTPGTPQHFGDGTRLSIL.